This T cell receptor beta chain came from a study of shared clonotypes between healthy human individuals. Study-level findings and limits: The genetic and exposure-history diversity represented was limited by few donors.

Genomic DNA of each subset was evenly split across several immunoSEQ plates. Here immunoSEQ multiplex PCR was the method, and the copy in TCRdb shows in-frame clones only, minus some. Among a few hundred thousand clones listed, around 90% were seen once. CD45RO+ cells plus CCR7-negative CD45RA+ TemRA cells formed CD8 memory. About this clone itself: Its specificity is unknown.

The CDR3 extends over 15 amino acids. CDR1 is SGHTA and CDR2 is FQGTGA in the germline V gene. Unmatched junction bases numbered 11, after V lost 5 bases and J lost 5 bases. V and J are TRBV7-3 and TRBJ1-2; 7 nucleotides match TRBD1. Material: memory CD8+ T cells sorted from blood. As to subset: CD45RO+ cells pooled with CCR7-negative TemRA cells. This sequence was found in a man between 18 and 35 years old in good health. DNA for the CDR3: TGTGCCAGCAGCCCCCCCGGGAGGGGGCAGTATGGCTACACCTTC. It translates to CASSPPGRGQYGYTF.